One and the same sample provided the 30 T cell receptor beta chains below, sequenced in a study of CXCR3-negative and CXCR3-positive naive CD8 T cells. All TRB cDNA libraries came from 5' RACE performed with UMI labels. Following a re-call of the 5' RACE reads, TCRdb has one entry per CDR3 protein and lacks DNA. The sample has approximately 6,700 distinct CDR3 sequences, and its top ten clones hold around 1.3%. The source material was naive CXCR3- CD8+ T cells from blood. Documented subset: CD45RO-CCR7+CD27+CD95- naive CD8+ T cells lacking CXCR3 (TNR3-). The source is a human donor in good health. Some clones in this sample may be carry-over from other donors' samples.

The chain has TRBV20-1 and TRBJ1-2; TCRdb outputs TRBD1, but without DNA this stays unchecked. The CDR3 extends over 14 amino acids. The germline V gene encodes CDR1 DFQATT and CDR2 SNEGSKA (reference sequence). The CDR3 is CSARDADREYGYTF.

This clonotype is deemed medium-sized by its frequency. The CDR3 sequence is CASSVGGTGRLDTEAFF. The chain carries TRBV9 and TRBJ1-1; the D gene TCRdb calls, TRBD1, cannot be checked with no DNA. CDR1 SGDLS and CDR2 YYNGEE come from the germline V gene. The CDR3 runs 17 residues.

This clonotype is identified as medium-sized from frequency. V usage is TRBV7-2 and J usage is TRBJ2-3; the D call from TCRdb, TRBD2, cannot be confirmed without DNA. CDR3 size: 17 residues. Per germline, CDR1 SGHTA and CDR2 FQGNSA. This chain's CDR3 is CASSLTSGRLSADTQYF.

The rearrangement uses TRBV2 and TRBJ2-1. The CDR3 is 16 residues long. Germline V gives CDR1 SNHLY, CDR2 FYNNEI. The CDR3 sequence: CASSERQNIIHNEQFF.

V gene TRBV9 combines with J gene TRBJ1-5. CDR1 and CDR2 from the germline V gene are SGDLS and YYNGEE. The CDR3 consists of 15 residues. CDR3 sequence reads: CASSVEGNSNQPQHF.

Measured by frequency, this clonotype is medium-sized. The rearrangement links TRBV20-1 to TRBJ1-5. The CDR3 has 16 amino acids. The germline V gene has CDR1 DFQATT and CDR2 SNEGSKA (reference sequence). The CDR3 loop reads CSADRWQGGLDQPQHF.

Judged by frequency, this clonotype is medium-sized. The gene calls are TRBV11-3 and TRBJ1-1. CDR3 length equals 15 residues. Germline lookup yields CDR1 SGHNT and CDR2 YENEEA. CDR3 sequence reads: CASSFSGFSNTEAFF. The full variable domain, with the rest looked up from reference TRBV11-3 and TRBJ1-1, is EAGVVQSPRYKIIEKKQPVAFWCNPISGHNTLYWYLQNLGQGPELLIRYENEEAVDDSQLPKDRFSAERLKGVDSTLKIQPAELGDSAVYLCASSFSGFSNTEAFFGQGTRLTVV.

The gene calls are TRBV7-3 and TRBJ2-1; the D gene TCRdb calls, TRBD2, cannot be checked with no DNA. The length of the CDR3 is 13 residues. The V gene's germline CDR1 is SGHTA and CDR2 FQGTGA. CDR3 amino acids: CASILAGGNEQFF.

Judged by frequency, this clonotype is medium-sized. This chain joins TRBV12-3 or TRBV12-4 and TRBJ1-1; as DNA is missing, the TRBD1 call by TCRdb cannot be tested. CDR3 size: 14 residues. This chain's CDR3 is CASTWTGYTGEAFF.

The chain combines TRBV28 with TRBJ2-7; the D call from TCRdb, TRBD1, cannot be confirmed without DNA. This CDR3 spans 12 amino acids. CDR1 and CDR2 (germline): MDHEN, SYDVKM. CDR3 sequence reads: CASRAGTYEQYF.

Judged by frequency, this clonotype is medium-sized. This chain links TRBV6-1 with TRBJ2-3; TCRdb's D call of TRBD2 is untestable without DNA. The CDR3 has 15 residues. Germline V lookup: CDR1 MNHNS, CDR2 SASEGT. The chain's CDR3 is CASSEETSGGDTQYF.

The chain links TRBV5-1 to TRBJ2-3; the D call of TRBD1 rests on TCRdb alone, since no DNA is present to check it. The CDR3 consists of 17 residues. CDR1 and CDR2 (germline): SGHRS, YFSETQ. The CDR3 here is CAISSQIGGPSTDTQYF.

This clonotype is deemed medium-sized (0.01 to 0.1%) by its frequency. V and J are TRBV11-2 and TRBJ2-5; TCRdb calls TRBD1, which cannot be checked without DNA. The germline V gene has CDR1 SGHAT and CDR2 FQNNGV. This CDR3 has 15 residues. This CDR3 reads CASSPLGQGGETQYF.

This chain links TRBV12-3 or TRBV12-4 with TRBJ1-4. The CDR3 has 15 amino acids. CDR3 in amino acids: CASRSTGSGNEKLFF.

The V and J genes are TRBV13 and TRBJ2-1; lacking DNA, the TRBD1 call made by TCRdb goes unchecked. This CDR3 contains 11 residues. Per the germline V gene, CDR1 is PRHDT and CDR2 is FYEKMQ (reference sequence). The CDR3 loop is CASSPGYEQFF.

The rearrangement links TRBV4-1 to TRBJ2-4; the D gene TCRdb calls, TRBD1, cannot be checked with no DNA. Per the germline V gene, CDR1 is MGHRA and CDR2 is YSYEKL. The CDR3 runs to 15 residues. The CDR3 is CASSQGTIGENIQYF.

This clonotype registers medium-sized by frequency. The chain recombines TRBV2 with TRBJ2-1. Per germline, CDR1 SNHLY and CDR2 FYNNEI. CDR3 length: 16 amino acids. The CDR3 region is CASSHTTLSSYNEQFF.

The chain recombines TRBV7-6 with TRBJ2-5; TCRdb names TRBD1, which stays unverified in the absence of DNA. The CDR3 length is 17 residues. Germline assignment: CDR1 SGHVS and CDR2 FNYEAQ. Here the CDR3 reads CASSLAVKGENQETQYF.

By frequency, this clonotype registers medium-sized. This rearrangement joins TRBV3-1 to TRBJ2-7. The germline gives CDR1 LGHDT, CDR2 YNNKEL (reference sequence). The CDR3 covers 14 residues. The CDR3 reads CASSQFTDTYEQYF.

CDR3 amino acids: CASSSPGLVTDTQYF. V is TRBV11-2 and J is TRBJ2-3; the D call of TRBD2 rests on TCRdb alone, since no DNA is present to check it. The CDR3 covers 15 residues. CDR1 and CDR2 (germline): SGHAT, FQNNGV.

The rearrangement uses TRBV2 and TRBJ2-7. The germline gives CDR1 SNHLY, CDR2 FYNNEI. The CDR3 consists of 11 residues. CDR3 amino acids: CASRKGDEQYF.

Its frequency marks this clonotype as medium-sized. The chain is built from TRBV18 and TRBJ1-2; no DNA is available, so the TRBD1 call from TCRdb remains unchecked. The CDR3 covers 14 residues. The germline CDR1 and CDR2 sequences are KGHSH and LQKENI. The chain's CDR3 is CASISTGTVYGYTF.

Measured by frequency, this clonotype is medium-sized. The V and J genes are TRBV20-1 and TRBJ2-7; as DNA is missing, the TRBD1 call by TCRdb cannot be tested. Germline V CDR1 and CDR2: DFQATT, SNEGSKA (reference sequence). The CDR3 runs 14 residues. Here the CDR3 reads CSASPGGVSYEQYF.

The chain links TRBV5-1 to TRBJ1-6; TCRdb gives TRBD1 as the D gene, but with no DNA this cannot be confirmed. The CDR3 has 14 residues. The germline CDR1 and CDR2 sequences are SGHRS and YFSETQ. The CDR3 sequence is CASSRTAGNSPLHF.

This clonotype shows up as medium-sized by frequency. V usage is TRBV10-1 and J usage is TRBJ2-1; as DNA is missing, the TRBD1 call by TCRdb cannot be tested. The V gene's germline CDR1 is WNHNN and CDR2 SYGVQD (reference sequence). The CDR3 runs 17 residues. The CDR3: CASSEGRRGPTYNEQFF.

Its frequency marks this clonotype as medium-sized. The chain recombines TRBV11-2 with TRBJ2-7; TCRdb indicates TRBD2, and absent DNA this call remains unverified. Germline V gene lookup returns CDR1 SGHAT and CDR2 FQNNGV. This CDR3 comprises 17 residues. CDR3: CASSLGPSGQHSYEQYF.

The V call is TRBV6-5, the J call TRBJ2-3. CDR3 size: 13 residues. CDR1 is MNHEY and CDR2 is SVGAGI in the germline V gene. CDR3 residues: CASIGTSTDTQYF.

This chain joins TRBV9 and TRBJ1-2; TCRdb's D call of TRBD1 is untestable without DNA. Germline assignment: CDR1 SGDLS and CDR2 YYNGEE. The CDR3 covers 14 residues. The CDR3 here is CASSIGTGNYGYTF.

The rearrangement links TRBV29-1 to TRBJ2-5. The CDR3 is 12 residues long. CDR1 is SQVTM and CDR2 is ANQGSEA in the germline V gene. The CDR3: CSVEESWETQYF.

This clonotype is medium-sized by frequency. This CDR3 is CASSVLENQPQHF. The rearrangement uses TRBV28 and TRBJ1-5. The germline V gene encodes CDR1 MDHEN and CDR2 SYDVKM. The CDR3 runs 13 residues.